This T cell receptor beta chain was documented in a study of cytomegalovirus exposure and HLA in healthy donors. Across the study: Researchers previously reported finding roughly 120 million unique TCR beta sequences from roughly 170 million T cells.

Both 60 Vbeta primers and 13 Jbeta primers went into the PCR. The method was immunoSEQ multiplex PCR; TCRdb's version includes in-frame clones alone and lacks a portion of them. The table has about 200,000 clones, more than 65% seen once. Germline V CDR1 and CDR2: SGHKS, YYEKEE (reference sequence). Trimming cost V 6 bases and J 9 bases; bases outside gene matches: 13. This CDR3 contains 15 residues. Whole-study results and caveats: CMV serostatus was the only recorded immune exposure for donors. HLA-A and HLA-B allele assignments for most subjects were reportedly predicted accurately using TCR beta sequences.

In the case of this clone: Its antigen is currently unknown.

The clonotype originates from a girl aged 5-17 years in good health and CMV-seropositive. Specimen: PBMCs. This rearrangement joins TRBV5-5 to TRBJ2-4, with TRBD1 matching 9 bases. This CDR3 is CASTWGRQGGSIQYF. DNA of the CDR3: TGTGCCAGCACATGGGGCCGACAGGGGGGTTCCATTCAGTACTTC.